This TCR beta chain is drawn from a study of shared clonotypes between healthy human individuals. This CDR3 is built from 15 residues. The V gene's germline CDR1 is KGHSH and CDR2 LQKENI. Unmatched junction bases numbered 5, after V lost 2 bases and J lost 6 bases. Assay: immunoSEQ multiplex PCR; the TCRdb copy retains only in-frame clones and omits some. The profile covers over a million clones, with about four fifths appearing a single time and about 0.52% taken by the ten largest. This sequence originates from a man aged 18 to 30 in good health. Some clones in this sample may be carry-over from other donors' samples. The sample taken for sequencing was memory CD4+ T cells from PBMCs. As for subset: CD45RA-negative fraction. The chain has TRBV18 and TRBJ2-7; 12 bases are a match to TRBD1. CDR3 nucleotide sequence: TGTGCCAGCTCACCATCCGGGACAGGGGGCCTCGAGCAGTACTTC. Protein sequence: CASSPSGTGGLEQYF. Using reference TRBV18 and TRBJ2-7 for the parts outside the CDR3, the full variable domain is NAGVMQNPRHLVRRRGQEARLRCSPMKGHSHVYWYRQLPEEGLKFMVYLQKENIIDESGMPKERFSAEFPKEGPSILRIQQVVRGDSAAYFCASSPSGTGGLEQYFGPGTRLTVT.